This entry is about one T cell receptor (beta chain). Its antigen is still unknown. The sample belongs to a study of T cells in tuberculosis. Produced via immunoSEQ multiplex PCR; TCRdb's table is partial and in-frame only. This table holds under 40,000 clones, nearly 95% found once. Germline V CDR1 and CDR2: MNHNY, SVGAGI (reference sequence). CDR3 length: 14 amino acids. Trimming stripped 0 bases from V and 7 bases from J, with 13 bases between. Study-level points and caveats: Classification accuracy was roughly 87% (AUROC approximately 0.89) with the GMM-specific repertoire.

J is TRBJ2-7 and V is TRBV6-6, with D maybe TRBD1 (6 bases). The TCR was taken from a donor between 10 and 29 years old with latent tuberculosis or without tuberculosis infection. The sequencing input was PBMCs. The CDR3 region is CASSYSGIDREQYF. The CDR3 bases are TGTGCCAGCAGTTACTCGGGGATTGACAGGGAGCAGTACTTC.